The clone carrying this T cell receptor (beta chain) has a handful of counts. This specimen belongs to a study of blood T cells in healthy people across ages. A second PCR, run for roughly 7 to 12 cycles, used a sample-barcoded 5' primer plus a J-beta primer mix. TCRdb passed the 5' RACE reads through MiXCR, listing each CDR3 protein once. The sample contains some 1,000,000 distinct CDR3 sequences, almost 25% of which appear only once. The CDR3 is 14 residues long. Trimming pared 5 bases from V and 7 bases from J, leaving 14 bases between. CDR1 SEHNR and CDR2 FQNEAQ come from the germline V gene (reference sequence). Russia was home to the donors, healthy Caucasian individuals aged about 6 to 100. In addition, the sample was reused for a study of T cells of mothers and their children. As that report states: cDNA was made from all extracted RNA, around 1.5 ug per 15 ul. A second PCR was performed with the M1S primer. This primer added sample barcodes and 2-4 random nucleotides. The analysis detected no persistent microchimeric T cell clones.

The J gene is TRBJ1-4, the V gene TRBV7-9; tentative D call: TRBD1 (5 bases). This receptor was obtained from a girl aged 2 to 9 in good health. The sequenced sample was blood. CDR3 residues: CASSAREEGEKLFF. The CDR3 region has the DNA TGTGCCAGCAGCGCCAGGGAGGAAGGTGAAAAACTGTTTTTT.